A selection of T cell receptor beta chains follows, all from one sample in a study of cytomegalovirus exposure and HLA in healthy donors. Generated by immunoSEQ multiplex PCR, the TCRdb table keeps only in-frame clones and is missing some. The sample table includes tens of thousands of clones. Sequencing was carried out using PBMCs. The receptors stem from a young woman in good health and CMV-seropositive. Each CDR3 is given with its conserved first and last residue.

j_call v_call cdr3_aa
TRBJ2-5 TRBV10-3 CAISLGLAGGGETQYF
TRBJ2-5 TRBV5-4 CASSVELQQGETQYF
TRBJ2-7 TRBV18 CASSPNRTGGEQYF
TRBJ2-7 TRBV5-1 CASSLGDRAYEQYF
TRBJ2-2 TRBV6-5 CASRRDRRDTGELFF
TRBJ1-2 TRBV11-2 CASSGYRGLGYGYTF
TRBJ2-7 TRBV30 CAWTPLAAAYEQYF
TRBJ2-5 TRBV5-5 CASREQGAETQYF
TRBJ1-1 TRBV2 CASSEFRTGRIRAFF
TRBJ1-6 TRBV9 CASSAGQHPYNSPLHF
TRBJ2-7 TRBV5-1 CASSPRQGLRYEQYF
TRBJ2-7 TRBV5-1 CASSLGWRSSYEQYF
TRBJ2-5 TRBV5-1 CASREGQGKETQYF
TRBJ2-7 TRBV7-9 CASSLGGQVEQYF
TRBJ1-4 TRBV28 CASSPPGLSNEKLFF
TRBJ1-2 TRBV11-2 CASSLGGNYGYTF
TRBJ2-2 TRBV19 CASIPPGGGELFF
TRBJ2-5 TRBV15 CATSRDRGQETQYF
TRBJ1-2 TRBV25-1 CASSEPYSFLDGYTF
TRBJ2-5 TRBV6-5 CASSYGETGSETQYF
TRBJ2-1 TRBV5-1 CGSSSWGGQDNEQFF
TRBJ2-3 TRBV2 CARTGTGSADKQYF
TRBJ2-7 TRBV6-5 CASSYTLGTNEQYF
TRBJ2-2 TRBV28 CASRSLSDRGYTGELFF
TRBJ2-5 TRBV5-1 CASSLGAGGETQYF
TRBJ1-1 TRBV30 CAWRGTGDTEAFF
TRBJ2-7 TRBV27 CASSLRGMSSYEQYF
TRBJ1-2 TRBV2 CASSEALHGVTF
TRBJ1-2 TRBV27 CASSLGPVYGYTF
TRBJ2-7 TRBV5-1 CASSSIGQTRSYEQYF
TRBJ2-7 TRBV5-1 CASSLGDTGRYF
TRBJ2-7 TRBV6-1 CASSLYADEQYF
TRBJ2-7 TRBV10-2 CASRSRDYEQYF
TRBJ2-1 TRBV7-9 CARSLEREQFF
TRBJ2-7 TRBV5-6 CASSSLRTSGRASTNEQYF
TRBJ1-2 TRBV28 CASRDRVGTGVNGYTF
TRBJ1-1 TRBV5-1 CASSPLGQFNTEAFF
TRBJ2-2 TRBV18 CASSVDRVVTGELFF
TRBJ1-5 TRBV27 CASSLRVHQPQHF
TRBJ1-4 TRBV27 CASSFWGGRGEKLFF
TRBJ2-3 TRBV7-2 CASSPLAGGADTQYF
TRBJ2-7 TRBV29-1 CSVGRAHEQYF
TRBJ2-4 TRBV13 CASSLGLGQGGDIQYF
TRBJ1-2 TRBV6-4 CASSVETGQGYGYTF
TRBJ2-4 TRBV19 CASSISGGPDIQYF
TRBJ2-3 TRBV6-5 CASSPGQGTDTQYF
TRBJ2-1 TRBV6-1 CASSESWASSSYNEQFF
TRBJ1-3 TRBV9 CASSLGTGEGLGNTIYF
TRBJ2-1 TRBV7-3 CASSQGLAAPEQFF
TRBJ1-5 TRBV28 CASSTRGTVTSNQPQHF